Shown below are 3 T cell receptor beta chains from a single sample sequenced in a study of blood T cells in healthy people across ages. The use of a sample-barcoded 5' primer and a J-beta primer mix characterized a second PCR of 7 to 11 cycles. From the 5' RACE reads, TCRdb called clonotypes with MiXCR, one entry per CDR3 protein. Altogether 1.4 million or so distinct CDR3 sequences are present, roughly 43% being singletons, with the ten largest covering about 4%. The sequencing input was blood. The receptors originated from a woman aged 18-29 years in good health.

The J gene is TRBJ2-1, the V gene TRBV5-5; D is possibly TRBD2 (5 bases). The DNA end is a closer match to TRBJ2-7, so the J assignment may be wrong. This CDR3 has 14 amino acids. Germline CDR1 SGHKS, CDR2 YYEKEE (reference sequence). CDR3 nucleotide sequence: TGTGCCAGCAGCTTGAAGACTAACTACAATGAGCAGTACTTC. Translation: CASSLKTNYNEQYF.

Many counts were recorded for this clonotype. Its ends do not fully match the called genes, so a read error is possible. The gene calls are TRBV4-1 and TRBJ2-5; no clear D gene. The end of the DNA is better explained by TRBJ2-3, so the J call may be wrong. The germline V gene has CDR1 MGHRA and CDR2 YSYEKL. This CDR3 has 13 amino acids. The CDR3: CASSQGLVGTQYF. The DNA for the CDR3 is TGTGCCAGCAGCCAAGGGCTAGTCGGTACGCAGTATTTT.

The chain has TRBV6-1 and TRBJ2-1; 8 bases are a match to TRBD2. The germline V gene encodes CDR1 MNHNS and CDR2 SASEGT. The CDR3 has 15 residues. V lost 7 bases to trimming and J lost 2 bases; unmatched junction nucleotides: 7. The CDR3 DNA reads TGTGCCAGCATTCTAACGGGGGGGGCCTACAATGAGCAGTTCTTC. Translation: CASILTGGAYNEQFF.